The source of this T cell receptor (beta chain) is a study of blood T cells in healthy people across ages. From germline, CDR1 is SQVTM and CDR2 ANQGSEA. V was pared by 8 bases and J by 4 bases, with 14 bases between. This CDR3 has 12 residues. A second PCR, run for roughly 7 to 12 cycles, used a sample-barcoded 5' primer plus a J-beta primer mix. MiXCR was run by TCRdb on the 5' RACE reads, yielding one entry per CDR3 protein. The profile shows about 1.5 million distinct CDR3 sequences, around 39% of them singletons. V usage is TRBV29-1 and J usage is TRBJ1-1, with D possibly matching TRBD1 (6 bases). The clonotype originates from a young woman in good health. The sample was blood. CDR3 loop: CSLVQGATEAFF. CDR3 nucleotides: TGCAGCCTCGTACAGGGTGCCACTGAAGCTTTCTTT.